The 18 T cell receptor beta chains below were found in one sample sequenced in a study of early T cells in non-severe SARS-CoV-2 infection. TCRdb re-analysed the 5' RACE reads in MiXCR, keeping a single row per CDR3 protein. The repertoire includes 36,000 or so distinct CDR3 sequences, around 4.3% of them detected once, and about 6.3% sits in the top ten. Sequenced sample: whole blood. These receptors all come from an adult who was a healthcare worker with PCR-confirmed SARS-CoV-2 infection or an uninfected control (not recorded which).

This clonotype was recorded at least ten times. The chain couples TRBV29-1 to TRBJ2-3; weak D call: TRBD2 (6 bases). This CDR3 comprises 13 residues. Trimming cost V 3 bases and J 3 bases, with 10 bases left between them. The germline V gene encodes CDR1 SQVTM and CDR2 ANQGSEA. The CDR3 coding sequence is TGCAGCGTTGACGGAGGAGGGACAGATACGCAGTATTTT. Translated, it gives CSVDGGGTDTQYF.

This clonotype was counted many times. V gene TRBV7-2 combines with J gene TRBJ1-1, with TRBD1 identical over 10 bases. The J segment lost 4 bases and the V segment lost 6 bases, leaving 8 bases of the junction unmatched. The CDR3 spans 15 residues. Germline CDR1 SGHTA, CDR2 FQGNSA. The CDR3 region is CASRPRQGAVTEAFF. The CDR3 DNA is TGTGCCAGCAGACCTAGACAGGGGGCGGTCACTGAAGCTTTCTTT.

In its sample, this clonotype was seen many times. The V call is TRBV9, the J call TRBJ2-7; the D gene is possibly TRBD1 (6 bases). Trimming stripped 3 bases from V and 0 bases from J, with 7 bases between. The germline V gene encodes CDR1 SGDLS and CDR2 YYNGEE. The CDR3 sequence is 13 residues long. The CDR3 loop is CASSGDNSYEQYF. The CDR3 DNA is TGTGCCAGCAGCGGGGACAACTCCTACGAGCAGTACTTC. The whole variable domain, remainder taken from reference TRBV9 and TRBJ2-7, is DSGVTQTPKHLITATGQRVTLRCSPRSGDLSVYWYQQSLDQGLQFLIQYYNGEERAKGNILERFSAQQFPDLHSELNLSSLELGDSALYFCASSGDNSYEQYFGPGTRLTVT.

The sample holds many counts of this clonotype. The V gene is TRBV9, the J gene TRBJ2-1; 12 nucleotides align to TRBD2. Germline V gives CDR1 SGDLS, CDR2 YYNGEE. There are 15 residues in the CDR3. Trimming cost V 4 bases and J 4 bases; bases outside gene matches: 3. CDR3 nucleotide sequence: TGTGCCAGCAGCATCGGACTAGCGGGGTACAATGAGCAGTTCTTC. It encodes CASSIGLAGYNEQFF. Full variable domain (rest looked up from reference TRBV9 and TRBJ2-1): DSGVTQTPKHLITATGQRVTLRCSPRSGDLSVYWYQQSLDQGLQFLIQYYNGEERAKGNILERFSAQQFPDLHSELNLSSLELGDSALYFCASSIGLAGYNEQFFGPGTRLTVL.

The table lists this clonotype with many counts. This rearrangement joins TRBV6-1 to TRBJ2-1; D gene uncertain. Trimming took off 5 bases at V and 10 bases at J, with 18 bases between the two ends. This CDR3 contains 14 residues. Germline V gene data show CDR1 as MNHNS and CDR2 as SASEGT. CDR3 loop: CASSPHPAGLEQFF. The CDR3 nucleotides read TGTGCCAGCAGTCCACACCCTGCCGGCCTCGAGCAGTTCTTC.

This clonotype was picked up many times. The chain uses TRBV24-1 and TRBJ2-5; no reliable D call. The V and J ends lost 3 bases and 1 base respectively, with 11 bases between them. Germline loops: CDR1 KGHDR, CDR2 SFDVKD. The CDR3 contains 15 residues. The CDR3 protein is CATSDPRAFQETQYF. The CDR3 DNA is TGTGCCACCAGTGATCCCCGGGCCTTCCAAGAGACCCAGTACTTC.

This clonotype was found many times. The rearrangement uses TRBV12-3 or TRBV12-4 and TRBJ1-2; weak D call: TRBD1 (5 bases). Trimming removed 0 bases at V and 4 bases at J, with 12 bases between. The CDR3 runs to 15 residues. CDR3 DNA: TGTGCCAGCAGTTTAGCGCCCCAGGGATCCTATGGCTACACCTTC. Encoded protein: CASSLAPQGSYGYTF.

This clonotype was found many times. The V and J genes are TRBV7-2 and TRBJ2-1, with D maybe TRBD2 (5 bases). CDR1 and CDR2 from the germline V gene are SGHTA and FQGNSA. The CDR3 runs 13 residues. Trimming removed 1 base from V and 7 bases from J, with 8 bases in between. The CDR3 nucleotides are TGTGCCAGCAGCTTAGTTCCGGGAAATGAGCAGTTCTTC. Protein sequence: CASSLVPGNEQFF.

This clonotype was observed many times. CDR3 amino acids: CASSLATRNNEQFF. In DNA form, the CDR3 reads TGCGCCAGCAGCTTGGCGACTCGAAACAATGAGCAGTTCTTC. The chain carries TRBV5-1 and TRBJ2-1; no clear D gene. The CDR3 is made up of 14 amino acids. V shed 0 bases and J shed 5 bases, with 9 bases lying between them. From germline, CDR1 is SGHRS and CDR2 YFSETQ.

This clonotype was observed at least ten times. The chain is built from TRBV24-1 and TRBJ2-4; D is uncertain. Germline assignment: CDR1 KGHDR and CDR2 SFDVKD. Trimming left V 2 bases short and J 3 bases short, with 10 bases between. This CDR3 has 15 amino acids. The CDR3, as DNA: TGTGCCACCAGTGATTCAAGGGATAACAAAAACATTCAGTACTTC. Protein sequence: CATSDSRDNKNIQYF.

This clonotype was detected a few times. The V call is TRBV3-1, the J call TRBJ2-7; D is unclear. Germline V gene lookup returns CDR1 LGHDT and CDR2 YNNKEL (reference sequence). The V end was cut by 4 bases, the J end by 2 bases, with 15 bases between. The CDR3 consists of 15 residues. CDR3 nucleotides: TGTGCCAGCAGCCGATCGGCCAAGGGCACCTACGAGCAGTACTTC. Protein sequence: CASSRSAKGTYEQYF.

The rearrangement uses TRBV10-3 and TRBJ2-5; a possible D gene is TRBD1 (6 bases). The CDR3 has 14 residues. V was trimmed by 6 bases and J by 1 base, leaving 12 bases between them. Germline-derived CDR1 and CDR2 are ENHRY and SYGVKD. The CDR3 nucleotides read TGTGCCATCAGGCCACAGGGTCCCCAAGAGACCCAGTACTTC. Translated: CAIRPQGPQETQYF.

This clonotype was seen ten or more times. The genes are TRBV29-1 and TRBJ2-7, with D uncertain. This CDR3 contains 13 residues. The germline CDR1 and CDR2 sequences are SQVTM and ANQGSEA. Deletions cut 3 bases from V and 0 bases from J, with 9 bases between. Here the CDR3 DNA reads TGCAGCGTTGATACCGGGCCCTCCTACGAGCAGTACTTC. The encoded protein is CSVDTGPSYEQYF.

This clonotype showed up many times. The chain couples TRBV19 to TRBJ2-7; 9 positions match TRBD1. The V gene's germline CDR1 is LNHDA and CDR2 SQIVND (reference sequence). The V and J ends lost 7 bases and 5 bases, in that order; junction bases with no gene match: 9. The CDR3 extends over 14 amino acids. The CDR3 reads CASNPGTGSHEQYF. The CDR3 DNA sequence: TGTGCCAGTAATCCCGGGACAGGGTCCCACGAGCAGTACTTC.

This clonotype was seen many times. The rearrangement uses TRBV20-1 and TRBJ2-1, with D possibly TRBD2 on 6 matching bases. Germline V gene data show CDR1 as DFQATT and CDR2 as SNEGSKA (reference sequence). The CDR3 contains 15 residues. V gave up 0 bases and J gave up 2 bases, with 11 bases separating them. CDR3 loop: CSARDLGEAYNEQFF. DNA of the CDR3: TGCAGTGCTAGAGATTTGGGGGAGGCCTACAATGAGCAGTTCTTC.

Many counts were recorded for this clonotype. This chain connects TRBV11-2 to TRBJ2-5; 8 nucleotides line up with TRBD2. Looked up from germline, CDR1 is SGHAT and CDR2 is FQNNGV. This CDR3 is built from 14 residues. V shed 7 bases, J shed 1 base, and the junction held 5 bases outside the gene matches. DNA of the CDR3: TGTGCCAGCAACCCCCGGGGGGGCCAAGAGACCCAGTACTTC. Its translation is CASNPRGGQETQYF.

This clonotype has ten or more counts. The rearrangement uses TRBV10-3 and TRBJ2-3, with 11 bases that match TRBD2. The length of the CDR3 is 14 residues. The V gene end was trimmed by 6 bases and the J gene end by 4 bases; junction bases not matched to a gene: 3. Germline V CDR1 and CDR2: ENHRY, SYGVKD. The CDR3 DNA is TGTGCCATCAGGACTAGCGGGAACCCAGATACGCAGTATTTT. Amino acid sequence: CAIRTSGNPDTQYF.

This clonotype was detected ten times or more. CDR3 coding DNA: TGTGCCAGCAGCCTTTGGACCCAGAGCACAGATACGCAGTATTTT. Translating gives CASSLWTQSTDTQYF. The genes are TRBV7-2 and TRBJ2-3; D is unclear. Germline CDR1 reads SGHTA; CDR2 reads FQGNSA. V dropped 5 bases and J dropped 0 bases, with 12 bases sitting between them. The CDR3 contains 15 residues. The full variable domain, with the rest looked up from reference TRBV7-2 and TRBJ2-3, is GAGVSQSPSNKVTEKGKDVELRCDPISGHTALYWYRQSLGQGLEFLIYFQGNSAPDKSGLPSDRFSAERTGGSVSTLTIQRTQQEDSAVYLCASSLWTQSTDTQYFGPGTRLTVL.